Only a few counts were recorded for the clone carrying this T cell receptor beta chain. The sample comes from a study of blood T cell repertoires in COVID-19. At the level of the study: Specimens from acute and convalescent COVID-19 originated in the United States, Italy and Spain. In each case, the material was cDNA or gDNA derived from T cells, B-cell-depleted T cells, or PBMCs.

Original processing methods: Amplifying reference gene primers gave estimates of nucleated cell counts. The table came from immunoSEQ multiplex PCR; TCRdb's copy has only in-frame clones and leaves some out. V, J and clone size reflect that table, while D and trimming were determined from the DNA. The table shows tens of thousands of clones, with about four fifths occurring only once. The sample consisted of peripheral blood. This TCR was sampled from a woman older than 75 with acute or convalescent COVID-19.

The CDR3 loop reads CASSQGGGGPTRSYEQYF. Written as DNA, the CDR3 is TGTGCCAGCAGCCAAGGAGGGGGAGGGCCCACGCGCTCCTACGAGCAGTACTTC. The rearrangement joins TRBV4-2 to TRBJ2-7, with a weak D call TRBD2 (7 bases). The CDR3 has 18 residues. V was clipped by 1 base and J by 0 bases, with 19 bases between them. Germline V gene sequence: CDR1 LGHNA, CDR2 YNFKEQ.